These T cell receptor beta chains were read from a single sample in a study of cytomegalovirus exposure and HLA in healthy donors. The method was immunoSEQ multiplex PCR; TCRdb's version includes in-frame clones alone and lacks a portion of them. This sample has roughly 180,000 clones, with 77% found just once. The sequenced material came from PBMCs. The source of these receptors is a man aged 18-30 years in good health and CMV-seronegative. Both conserved end residues are part of each CDR3. A D gene is named only where the DNA matches it firmly. Where a row states a size, it is once, few, many or the class of an expanded clone; other rows omit it.

v_call	j_call	d_call	clone_size	cdr3_length	cdr3_aa	cdr3_nt
TRBV4-2	TRBJ1-5	TRBD1	few	16	CASSPSGTASNQPQHF	TGTGCCAGCAGCCCCTCAGGGACAGCTAGCAATCAGCCCCAGCATTTT
TRBV7-8	TRBJ1-1	-	-	14	CASSPPPGTTEAFF	TGTGCCAGCAGCCCACCCCCCGGGACAACTGAAGCTTTCTTT
TRBV7-2	TRBJ1-1	-	few	13	CASSLEAGRGAFF	TGTGCCAGCAGCTTAGAAGCCGGAAGGGGAGCTTTCTTT
TRBV18	TRBJ2-3	TRBD1	-	14	CASSPRTGPDTQYF	TGTGCCAGCTCACCAAGGACAGGGCCAGATACGCAGTATTTT
TRBV13	TRBJ1-2	TRBD1	-	17	CASSSLPGTGVNYGYTF	TGTGCCAGCAGCTCCCTCCCCGGGACAGGAGTAAACTATGGCTACACCTTC
TRBV6-5	TRBJ2-1	TRBD1	-	15	CASKTDRGAYNEQFF	TGTGCCAGCAAAACCGACAGGGGGGCGTACAATGAGCAGTTCTTC
TRBV18	TRBJ2-3	-	-	17	CASSPRAQTLLTDTQYF	TGTGCCAGCTCACCGCGTGCCCAAACTCTCCTTACAGATACGCAGTATTTT
TRBV13	TRBJ2-1	-	-	16	CASSALTGISYNEQFF	TGTGCCAGCAGCGCCCTCACAGGGATTTCCTACAATGAGCAGTTCTTC
TRBV30	TRBJ2-1	TRBD2	-	15	CAWSVRGGPFNEQFF	TGTGCCTGGAGTGTACGGGGGGGGCCTTTCAATGAGCAGTTCTTC
TRBV6-5	TRBJ2-1	-	-	13	CASRDSLYNEQFF	TGTGCCAGCCGGGACTCACTTTACAATGAGCAGTTCTTC
TRBV19	TRBJ1-1	-	-	14	CASSPLRASTEAFF	TGTGCCAGTAGTCCCTTGAGGGCCAGCACTGAAGCTTTCTTT
TRBV6-5	TRBJ2-3	-	-	15	CASSTASRSTDTQYF	TGTGCCAGCAGTACAGCTAGCAGAAGCACAGATACGCAGTATTTT
TRBV9	TRBJ2-7	TRBD2	-	15	CASSVGGGSFDEQYF	TGTGCCAGCAGCGTAGGTGGCGGGAGTTTCGACGAGCAGTACTTC
TRBV7-2	TRBJ2-1	-	-	14	CASSLKTGYNEQFF	TGTGCCAGCAGCCTTAAGACGGGTTACAATGAGCAGTTCTTC
TRBV4-2	TRBJ1-4	TRBD1	-	14	CASSPGTGAEKLFF	TGTGCCAGCAGCCCCGGGACAGGGGCTGAAAAACTGTTTTTT
TRBV7-9	TRBJ2-7	-	-	15	CASSLTSSSSYEQYF	TGTGCCAGCAGCCTAACCTCTTCGAGCTCCTACGAGCAGTACTTC
TRBV7-2	TRBJ1-2	-	-	15	CASSLDREPNYGYTF	TGTGCCAGCAGCTTAGACAGGGAGCCGAACTATGGCTACACCTTC
TRBV11-2	TRBJ2-1	-	-	14	CASSTAPRGNEQFF	TGTGCCAGCAGCACAGCCCCCCGGGGAAATGAGCAGTTCTTC
TRBV11-3	TRBJ2-1	-	-	12	CASSFVANEQFF	TGTGCCAGCAGCTTTGTAGCAAATGAGCAGTTCTTC
TRBV30	TRBJ1-5	-	-	15	CAWSVGQGYYQPQHF	TGTGCCTGGAGTGTAGGGCAGGGATATTATCAGCCCCAGCATTTT
TRBV5-1	TRBJ2-4	TRBD1	-	16	CASSLAGTGVPDIQYF	TGCGCCAGCAGCTTGGCCGGGACAGGGGTACCGGACATTCAGTACTTC
TRBV18	TRBJ2-5	-	-	13	CASSPDRQETQYF	TGTGCCAGCTCACCCGACAGGCAAGAGACCCAGTACTTC
TRBV5-1	TRBJ2-7	-	few	13	CASSVQPGYEQYF	TGCGCCAGCAGCGTTCAACCGGGATACGAGCAGTACTTC
TRBV9	TRBJ2-2	-	few	15	CASSPVTGTTGELFF	TGTGCCAGCAGCCCAGTCACAGGTACAACCGGGGAGCTGTTTTTT
TRBV4-3	TRBJ2-6	-	few	19	CASSLRYRIQGSGANVLTF	TGCGCCAGCAGCCTCAGATATAGAATACAGGGATCTGGGGCCAACGTCCTGACTTTC
TRBV5-1	TRBJ2-7	-	-	15	CASSPKTGISYEQYF	TGCGCCAGCAGCCCGAAGACAGGCATCTCCTACGAGCAGTACTTC
TRBV6-6	TRBJ2-5	TRBD2	-	15	CASRPGTSVFETQYF	TGTGCCAGCAGACCCGGGACTAGCGTATTTGAGACCCAGTACTTC
TRBV2	TRBJ1-5	-	-	14	CASTERRSNQPQHF	TGTGCCAGCACTGAAAGGAGGAGCAATCAGCCCCAGCATTTT
TRBV6-6	TRBJ1-5	TRBD1	-	15	CASSSRDRVGQPQHF	TGTGCCAGCAGTTCGCGGGACAGGGTAGGTCAGCCCCAGCATTTT
TRBV6-6	TRBJ1-1	-	once	12	CASSADTLNAFF	TGTGCCAGCAGTGCGGACACCTTGAATGCTTTCTTT
TRBV18	TRBJ1-1	-	-	15	CASSPRRGMNTEAFF	TGTGCCAGCTCACCCCGGCGGGGGATGAACACTGAAGCTTTCTTT
TRBV7-8	TRBJ2-1	-	-	16	CASSLIGTSSYNEQFF	TGTGCCAGCAGCTTAATCGGGACAAGCTCCTACAATGAGCAGTTCTTC
TRBV14	TRBJ1-1	TRBD1	-	16	CASSQLPGQGAGEAFF	TGTGCCAGCAGCCAACTTCCGGGACAGGGGGCCGGTGAAGCTTTCTTT
TRBV19	TRBJ2-7	-	-	14	CASSGRTATYEQYF	TGTGCCAGTAGCGGAAGGACAGCCACCTACGAGCAGTACTTC
TRBV6-5	TRBJ1-6	TRBD1	-	15	CASSYLGQGNSPLHF	TGTGCCAGCAGTTACTTAGGACAGGGAAATTCACCCCTCCACTTT
TRBV4-3	TRBJ1-2	-	once	14	CASSDIGANYGYTF	TGCGCCAGCAGCGATATAGGAGCTAACTATGGCTACACCTTC
TRBV27	TRBJ1-1	-	-	14	CASSLSPVNTEAFF	TGTGCCAGCAGTTTATCTCCGGTGAACACTGAAGCTTTCTTT
TRBV6-5	TRBJ1-1	-	-	13	CASSIQVGTEAFF	TGTGCCAGCAGTATTCAGGTTGGGACTGAAGCTTTCTTT
TRBV5-4	TRBJ2-1	-	-	15	CASSLTPSEYNEQFF	TGTGCCAGCAGCTTGACTCCTAGCGAGTACAATGAGCAGTTCTTC
TRBV27	TRBJ2-7	TRBD2	-	16	CASSRVGLAANYEQYF	TGTGCCAGCAGCAGGGTGGGACTAGCGGCCAACTACGAGCAGTACTTC
TRBV7-2	TRBJ2-7	-	-	11	CASSLLNEQYF	TGTGCCAGCAGCTTATTAAACGAGCAGTACTTC